Below are 21 T cell receptor beta chains sequenced from a single sample in a study of T cells after yellow fever vaccination. TCRdb ran MiXCR on the 5' RACE reads and lists one entry per CDR3 protein. The sample consists of about 230,000 distinct CDR3 sequences, roughly 6.3% of them appearing once. The input for sequencing was CD4+ T cells sorted from PBMCs, taken on the day of the yellow fever booster vaccination. The receptor set was obtained from a young man who received the YFV17D yellow fever vaccine.

This clonotype was observed many times. V and J are TRBV6-2 or TRBV6-3 and TRBJ2-1; 8 bases line up with TRBD1. Germline CDR1 is MNHEY and CDR2 is SVGEGT. The CDR3 contains 16 residues. V shed 6 bases and J 3 bases; nucleotides not matched to a gene: 10. The CDR3 DNA reads as TGTGCCAGCAGGAACGATGGACAGGGCAACTACAATGAGCAGTTCTTC. Amino acids: CASRNDGQGNYNEQFF.

The V gene is TRBV10-3, the J gene TRBJ1-2; weak D call: TRBD1 (5 bases). CDR3 length equals 14 residues. Between the trimmed V and J ends, which lost 11 bases and 2 bases, there was a span of 18 bases. From germline, CDR1 is ENHRY and CDR2 SYGVKD. The CDR3 coding sequence is TGTGCCGTCGGGCGCGGGGCGGGGAACTATGGCTACACCTTC. Residues: CAVGRGAGNYGYTF.

This chain connects TRBV29-1 to TRBJ2-1; possibly TRBD2 for D (7 bases). This CDR3 comprises 13 residues. CDR1 is SQVTM and CDR2 is ANQGSEA in the germline V gene. V gave up 8 bases and J gave up 0 bases, with 11 bases separating them. The CDR3, as DNA: TGCAGCCCGAGGGGGGGCTCCTACAATGAGCAGTTCTTC. It is translated as CSPRGGSYNEQFF.

This clonotype appeared a few times. The chain is built from TRBV21-1 and TRBJ2-3; the DNA was not compared with TRBD2, the D call given in the table. TRBV21-1 is tagged as a pseudogene. The CDR3 covers 21 residues. The CDR3 loop is CASSKALGTSGRRHGTDTQYF. The DNA of the CDR3 is TGTGCCAGCAGCAAAGCGCTCGGGACTAGCGGGAGAAGACATGGCACAGATACGCAGTATTTT.

This clonotype has more than one count but fewer than ten. The V gene is TRBV5-1, the J gene TRBJ1-6; D may be TRBD1 (6 bases). CDR3 length: 16 amino acids. The V gene's germline CDR1 is SGHRS and CDR2 YFSETQ. Trimming shortened V by 1 base and J by 0 bases, and 8 bases separated the two germline ends. Written as DNA, the CDR3 is TGCGCCAGCAGCTTGCAGGGGCTCTCCTATAATTCACCCCTCCACTTT. Translating it yields CASSLQGLSYNSPLHF.

The genes are TRBV7-3 and TRBJ1-1, with unresolved D. V was pared by 6 bases and J by 4 bases, with 12 bases between. The CDR3 extends over 13 amino acids. CDR1 is SGHTA and CDR2 is FQGTGA in the germline V gene. CDR3 sequence: CASSPGWGTEAFF. In DNA, the CDR3 is TGTGCCAGCAGTCCGGGTTGGGGCACTGAAGCTTTCTTT.

This clonotype was counted between two and nine times. The chain carries TRBV6-5 and TRBJ1-5; no clear D. The CDR3 runs to 18 residues. Germline CDR1 is MNHEY and CDR2 is SVGAGI. V lost 2 bases, J lost 0 bases, and 17 bases lay in between. The CDR3 sequence: CASSYLPVGHYSNQPQHF. The DNA of the CDR3 is TGTGCCAGCAGTTACCTCCCGGTGGGCCATTATAGCAATCAGCCCCAGCATTTT.

Details on this clonotype: The junction and the germline gene differ at one end; a read error may be behind it. This chain links TRBV20-1 with TRBJ2-5; 8 bases map to TRBD1. The CDR3 has 11 amino acids. CDR1 and CDR2 (germline): DFQATT, SNEGSKA (reference sequence). CDR3 residues: CSARRGTGGNF. In DNA, the CDR3 is TGCAGTGCTAGGAGGGGGACAGGTGGCAACTTC.

This clonotype has ten or more counts. This chain joins TRBV6-2 or TRBV6-3 and TRBJ2-6; D possibly corresponds to TRBD1 (6 bases). The germline gives CDR1 MNHEY, CDR2 SVGEGT. The CDR3 loop spans 17 amino acids. Trimming removed 0 bases from V and 3 bases from J, with 12 bases in between. The CDR3 region has the DNA TGTGCCAGCAGTTACTCGACCAACAGGGATGGGGCCAACGTCCTGACTTTC. Encoded protein: CASSYSTNRDGANVLTF.

The sample holds a few counts of this clonotype. The rearrangement uses TRBV18 and TRBJ2-1; 7 bases fit TRBD2. V was clipped by 4 bases and J by 7 bases; unmatched bases: 7. The CDR3 runs 14 residues. The germline V gene encodes CDR1 KGHSH and CDR2 LQKENI. In DNA form, the CDR3 reads TGTGCCAGCTCACTGGGGGGGAAGTGGAATGAGCAGTTCTTC. This sequence encodes CASSLGGKWNEQFF.

This clonotype was picked up many times. The V call is TRBV14, the J call TRBJ2-7, with 11 bases aligning to TRBD2. Germline V gene sequence: CDR1 SGHDN, CDR2 FVKESK. Germline trimming cut 1 base from V and 1 base from J; bases unmatched to any gene: 6. The CDR3 runs 17 residues. The CDR3 DNA is TGTGCCAGCAGCCAAGGATACGGGACTAGCGGATCCTACGAGCAGTACTTC. This encodes CASSQGYGTSGSYEQYF.

There are a few counts of this clonotype. CDR3: CASSPSGRAFNEQFF. The CDR3 DNA reads TGTGCCAGCAGTCCTAGCGGGAGGGCATTCAATGAGCAGTTCTTC. The chain links TRBV11-2 to TRBJ2-1; TRBD2 aligns across 12 bases. This CDR3 has 15 residues. CDR1 and CDR2 (germline): SGHAT, FQNNGV. V was clipped by 6 bases and J by 6 bases; unmatched bases: 6.

As concerns this clonotype: This may come from a read error, since a much larger clone is one base off. V gene TRBV12-3 or TRBV12-4 combines with J gene TRBJ1-2; D unclear. The CDR3 totals 16 residues. V shed 2 bases and J shed 8 bases, with 21 bases lying between them. CDR3 bases: TGTGCCAGCAGTTTATTCGGAAACACGAGGGTTCGAGGCTACACCTTC. It yields the protein CASSLFGNTRVRGYTF.

This rearrangement joins TRBV2 to TRBJ1-6; a possible D gene is TRBD1 (5 bases). Trimming cost V 8 bases and J 7 bases, with 12 bases left between them. The CDR3 is 13 amino acids. Germline V lookup: CDR1 SNHLY, CDR2 FYNNEI. The CDR3 DNA sequence: TGTGCCAGCGACCCGGGGGGAAATTCACCCCTCCACTTT. Translation gives CASDPGGNSPLHF. The full variable domain, rest sourced from reference TRBV2 and TRBJ1-6, is EPEVTQTPSHQVTQMGQEVILRCVPISNHLYFYWYRQILGQKVEFLVSFYNNEISEKSEIFDDQFSVERPDGSNFTLKIRSTKLEDSAMYFCASDPGGNSPLHFGNGTRLTVT.

Only a few counts were recorded for this clonotype. The chain couples TRBV20-1 to TRBJ2-7, with 13 bases identical to TRBD2. Germline loops: CDR1 DFQATT, CDR2 SNEGSKA (reference sequence). The CDR3 runs 14 residues. Germline trimming cut 1 base from V and 3 bases from J; bases unmatched to any gene: 0. CDR3 DNA sequence: TGCAGTGCTAGAGGGACTAGCGGGGGCTACGAGCAGTACTTC. It translates to CSARGTSGGYEQYF.

The chain is built from TRBV5-1 and TRBJ2-1, with 10 bases fitting TRBD1. Trimming took 0 bases from V and 10 from J; bases not matched to a gene: 4. Germline V lookup: CDR1 SGHRS, CDR2 YFSETQ. The CDR3 spans 14 residues. In DNA, the CDR3 is TGCGCCAGCAGCTTGGGACAGGGGGCGAGGGAGCAGTTCTTC. Its protein is CASSLGQGAREQFF.

Many counts were recorded for this clonotype. The V and J genes are TRBV7-2 and TRBJ2-7; D uncertain. The CDR3 spans 12 residues. V gave up 5 bases and J gave up 7 bases, with 12 bases separating them. Germline V gene data show CDR1 as SGHTA and CDR2 as FQGNSA. The CDR3 region has the DNA TGTGCCAGCAGCGCCTTACGTATGGAGCAGTACTTC. Encoded protein: CASSALRMEQYF.

The chain couples TRBV28 to TRBJ2-5; D uncertain. V was pared by 10 bases and J by 2 bases, with 5 bases between. The CDR3 loop spans 10 amino acids. CDR1 and CDR2 from the germline V gene are MDHEN and SYDVKM. The CDR3 here is CATGQETQYF. The DNA for the CDR3 is TGTGCCACCGGACAAGAGACCCAGTACTTC. Combining the CDR3 with reference TRBV28 and TRBJ2-5 gives the whole variable domain DVKVTQSSRYLVKRTGEKVFLECVQDMDHENMFWYRQDPGLGLRLIYFSYDVKMKEKGDIPEGYSVSREKKERFSLILESASTNQTSMYLCATGQETQYFGPGTRLLVL.

This clonotype occurred many times. The chain joins TRBV7-6 to TRBJ2-3, with D maybe TRBD1 (6 bases). Trimming cost V 1 base and J 4 bases, with 18 bases left between them. The CDR3 runs 17 residues. Germline CDR1 SGHVS, CDR2 FNYEAQ. CDR3 protein: CASSLVVGANRADTQYF. The CDR3 DNA sequence: TGTGCCAGCAGCTTAGTGGTGGGGGCCAACAGGGCAGATACGCAGTATTTT.

The chain carries TRBV6-4 and TRBJ2-5, with 14 bases identical to TRBD2. Germline V lookup: CDR1 MRHNA, CDR2 SNTAGT. V dropped 4 bases and J dropped 3; count of bases not matched to a gene: 7. The CDR3 spans 17 residues. The CDR3 sequence: CASSARGLAGGKETQYF. DNA of the CDR3: TGTGCCAGCAGTGCTCGAGGACTAGCGGGAGGCAAAGAGACCCAGTACTTC.

The rearrangement links TRBV3-1 to TRBJ2-7; 9 nucleotides line up with TRBD2. CDR1 is LGHDT, CDR2 YNNKEL, per germline (reference sequence). The CDR3 consists of 14 residues. V lost 3 bases and J lost 2; bases outside the gene matches: 2. Written as DNA, the CDR3 is TGTGCCAGCAGCCATAGCGGGGGAGCCTACGAGCAGTACTTC. Amino acids: CASSHSGGAYEQYF.